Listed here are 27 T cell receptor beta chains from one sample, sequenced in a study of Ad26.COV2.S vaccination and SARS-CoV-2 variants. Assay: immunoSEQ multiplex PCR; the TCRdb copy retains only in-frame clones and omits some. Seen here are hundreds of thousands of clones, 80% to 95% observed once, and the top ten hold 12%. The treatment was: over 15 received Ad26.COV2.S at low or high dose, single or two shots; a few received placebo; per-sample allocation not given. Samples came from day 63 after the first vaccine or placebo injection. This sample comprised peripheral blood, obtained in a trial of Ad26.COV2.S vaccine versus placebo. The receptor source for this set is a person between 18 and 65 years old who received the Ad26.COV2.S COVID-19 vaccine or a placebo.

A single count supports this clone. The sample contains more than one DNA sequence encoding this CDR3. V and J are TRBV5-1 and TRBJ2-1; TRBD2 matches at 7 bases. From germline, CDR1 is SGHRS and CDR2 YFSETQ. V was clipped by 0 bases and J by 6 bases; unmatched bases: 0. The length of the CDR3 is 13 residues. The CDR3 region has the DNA TGCGCCAGCAGCTTGGGACTAGCCAATGAGCAGTTCTTC. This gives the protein CASSLGLANEQFF.

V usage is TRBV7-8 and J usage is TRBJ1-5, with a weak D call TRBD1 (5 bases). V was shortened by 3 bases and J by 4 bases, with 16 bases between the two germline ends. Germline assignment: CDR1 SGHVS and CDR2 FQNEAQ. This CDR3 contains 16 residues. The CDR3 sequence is CASSLVLGDSNQPQHF. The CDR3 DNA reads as TGTGCCAGCAGCTTGGTTTTAGGCGACAGTAATCAGCCCCAGCATTTT.

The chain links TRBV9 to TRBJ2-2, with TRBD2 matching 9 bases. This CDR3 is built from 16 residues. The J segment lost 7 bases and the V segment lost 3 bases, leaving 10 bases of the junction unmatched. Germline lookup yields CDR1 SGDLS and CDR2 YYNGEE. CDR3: CASSADLGTSHGELFF. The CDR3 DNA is TGTGCCAGCAGCGCCGACCTCGGGACTAGCCACGGGGAGCTGTTTTTT. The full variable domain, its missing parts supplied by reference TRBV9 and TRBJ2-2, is DSGVTQTPKHLITATGQRVTLRCSPRSGDLSVYWYQQSLDQGLQFLIQYYNGEERAKGNILERFSAQQFPDLHSELNLSSLELGDSALYFCASSADLGTSHGELFFGEGSRLTVL.

The chain's CDR3 is CASSLGAAYHSPLHF. The CDR3, as DNA: TGTGCCAGCAGCTTAGGTGCAGCGTACCATTCACCCCTCCACTTT. The V call is TRBV7-2, the J call TRBJ1-6; unclear D gene. Germline CDR1 SGHTA, CDR2 FQGNSA. This CDR3 is 15 amino acids long. Trimming took 1 base from V and 8 from J, leaving 12 bases between them.

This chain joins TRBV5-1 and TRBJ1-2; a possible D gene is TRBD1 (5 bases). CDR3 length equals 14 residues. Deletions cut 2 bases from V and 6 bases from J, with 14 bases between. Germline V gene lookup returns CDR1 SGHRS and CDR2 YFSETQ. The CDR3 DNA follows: TGCGCCAGCAGCTTAAGCAGGGTGGTCGATGGCTACACCTTC. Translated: CASSLSRVVDGYTF. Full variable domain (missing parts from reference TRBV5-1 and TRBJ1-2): KAGVTQTPRYLIKTRGQQVTLSCSPISGHRSVSWYQQTPGQGLQFLFEYFSETQRNKGNFPGRFSGRQFSNSRSEMNVSTLELGDSALYLCASSLSRVVDGYTFGSGTRLTVV.

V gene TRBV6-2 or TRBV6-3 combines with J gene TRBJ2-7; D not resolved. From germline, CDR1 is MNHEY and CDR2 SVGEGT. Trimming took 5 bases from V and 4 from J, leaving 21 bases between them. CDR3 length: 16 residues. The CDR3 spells CASSTIDVPAGYEQYF. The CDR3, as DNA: TGTGCCAGCAGTACCATAGACGTCCCGGCTGGTTACGAGCAGTACTTC.

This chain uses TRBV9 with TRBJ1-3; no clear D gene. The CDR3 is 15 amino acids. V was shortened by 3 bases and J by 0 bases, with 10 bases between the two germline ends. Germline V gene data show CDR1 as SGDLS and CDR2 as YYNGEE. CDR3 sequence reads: CASSADVVSGNTIYF. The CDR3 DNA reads TGTGCCAGCAGCGCCGACGTCGTCTCTGGAAACACCATATATTTT. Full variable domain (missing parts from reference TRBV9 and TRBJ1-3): DSGVTQTPKHLITATGQRVTLRCSPRSGDLSVYWYQQSLDQGLQFLIQYYNGEERAKGNILERFSAQQFPDLHSELNLSSLELGDSALYFCASSADVVSGNTIYFGEGSWLTVV.

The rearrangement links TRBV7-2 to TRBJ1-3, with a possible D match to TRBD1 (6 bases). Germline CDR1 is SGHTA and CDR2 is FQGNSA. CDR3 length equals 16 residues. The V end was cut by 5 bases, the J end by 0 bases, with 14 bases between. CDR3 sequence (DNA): TGTGCCAGCAGCCCAACAGGGTCAAGCTCTGGAAACACCATATATTTT. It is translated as CASSPTGSSSGNTIYF. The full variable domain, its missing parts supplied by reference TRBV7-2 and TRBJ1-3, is GAGVSQSPSNKVTEKGKDVELRCDPISGHTALYWYRQSLGQGLEFLIYFQGNSAPDKSGLPSDRFSAERTGGSVSTLTIQRTQQEDSAVYLCASSPTGSSSGNTIYFGEGSWLTVV.

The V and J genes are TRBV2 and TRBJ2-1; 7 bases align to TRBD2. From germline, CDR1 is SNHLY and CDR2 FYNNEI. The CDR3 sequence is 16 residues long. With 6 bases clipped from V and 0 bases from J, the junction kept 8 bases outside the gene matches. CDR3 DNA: TGTGCCAGCAGAAACACTAGCGCGAGCTCCTACAATGAGCAGTTCTTC. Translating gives CASRNTSASSYNEQFF. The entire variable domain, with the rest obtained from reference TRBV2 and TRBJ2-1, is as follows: EPEVTQTPSHQVTQMGQEVILRCVPISNHLYFYWYRQILGQKVEFLVSFYNNEISEKSEIFDDQFSVERPDGSNFTLKIRSTKLEDSAMYFCASRNTSASSYNEQFFGPGTRLTVL.

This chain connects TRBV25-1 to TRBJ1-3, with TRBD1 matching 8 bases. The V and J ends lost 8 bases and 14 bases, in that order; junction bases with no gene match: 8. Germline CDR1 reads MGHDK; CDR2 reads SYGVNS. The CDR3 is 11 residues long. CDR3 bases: TGTGCCAGCGGTGGACAGGGCTCCGTATATTTT. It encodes CASGGQGSVYF.

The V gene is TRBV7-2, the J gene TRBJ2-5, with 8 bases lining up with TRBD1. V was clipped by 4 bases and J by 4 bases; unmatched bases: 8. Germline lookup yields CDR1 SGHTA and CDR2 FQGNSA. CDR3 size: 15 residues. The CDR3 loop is CASSSDRGSAETQYF. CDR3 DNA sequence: TGTGCCAGCAGCTCAGACAGGGGAAGCGCAGAGACCCAGTACTTC.

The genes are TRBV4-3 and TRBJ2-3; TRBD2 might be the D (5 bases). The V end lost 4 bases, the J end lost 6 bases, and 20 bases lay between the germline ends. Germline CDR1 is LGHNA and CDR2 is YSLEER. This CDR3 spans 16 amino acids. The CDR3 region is CASSPSLGSLADTQYF. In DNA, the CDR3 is TGCGCCAGCAGCCCGTCACTGGGGAGTCTGGCGGATACGCAGTATTTT.

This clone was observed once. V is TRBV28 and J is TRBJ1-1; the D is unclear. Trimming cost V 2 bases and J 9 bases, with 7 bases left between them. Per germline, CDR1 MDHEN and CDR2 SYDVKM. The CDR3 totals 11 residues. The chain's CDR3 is CASSLGGKAFF. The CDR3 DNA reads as TGTGCCAGCAGTTTAGGCGGAAAAGCTTTCTTT.

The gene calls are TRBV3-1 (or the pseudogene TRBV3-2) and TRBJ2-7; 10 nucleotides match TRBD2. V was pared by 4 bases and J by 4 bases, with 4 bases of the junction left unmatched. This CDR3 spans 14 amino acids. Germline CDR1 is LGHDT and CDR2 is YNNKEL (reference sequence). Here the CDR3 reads CASSPGTSEYEQYF. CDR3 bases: TGTGCCAGCAGCCCCGGGACTAGCGAGTACGAGCAGTACTTC.

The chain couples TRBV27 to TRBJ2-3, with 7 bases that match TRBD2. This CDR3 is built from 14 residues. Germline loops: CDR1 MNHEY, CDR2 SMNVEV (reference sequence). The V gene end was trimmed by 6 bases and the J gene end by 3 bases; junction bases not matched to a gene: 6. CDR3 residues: CASSRDYLTDTQYF. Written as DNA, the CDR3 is TGTGCCAGCAGCCGGGACTATCTTACAGATACGCAGTATTTT.

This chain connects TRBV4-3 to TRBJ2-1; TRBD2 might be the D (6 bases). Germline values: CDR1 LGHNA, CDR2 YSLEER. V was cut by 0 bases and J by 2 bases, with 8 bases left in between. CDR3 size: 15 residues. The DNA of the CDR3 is TGCGCCAGCAGCCAAGAGCGGACTACCTACAATGAGCAGTTCTTC. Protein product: CASSQERTTYNEQFF.

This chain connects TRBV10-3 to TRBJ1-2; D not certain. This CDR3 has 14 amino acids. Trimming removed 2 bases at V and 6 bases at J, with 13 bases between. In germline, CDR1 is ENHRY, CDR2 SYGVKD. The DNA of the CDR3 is TGTGCCATCAGTGAGGGTCTGGGCTCTAATGGCTACACCTTC. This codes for CAISEGLGSNGYTF.

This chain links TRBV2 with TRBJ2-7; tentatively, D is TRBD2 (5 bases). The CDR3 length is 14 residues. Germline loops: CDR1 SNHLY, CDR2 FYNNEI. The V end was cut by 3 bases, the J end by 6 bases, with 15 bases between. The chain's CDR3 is CASSDAWTAREQYF. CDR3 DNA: TGTGCCAGCAGTGACGCGTGGACTGCGCGCGAGCAGTACTTC.

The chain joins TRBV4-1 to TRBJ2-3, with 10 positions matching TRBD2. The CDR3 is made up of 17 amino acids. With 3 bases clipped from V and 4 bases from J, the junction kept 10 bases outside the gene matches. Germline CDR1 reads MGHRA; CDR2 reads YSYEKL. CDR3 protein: CASSHLISGGVPDTQYF. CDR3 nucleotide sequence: TGCGCCAGCAGCCACCTTATAAGCGGGGGGGTCCCAGATACGCAGTATTTT.

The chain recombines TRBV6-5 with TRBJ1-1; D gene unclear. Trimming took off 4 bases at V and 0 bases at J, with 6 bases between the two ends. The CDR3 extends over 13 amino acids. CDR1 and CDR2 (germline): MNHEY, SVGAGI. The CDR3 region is CASSSTLNTEAFF. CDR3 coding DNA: TGTGCCAGCAGTTCCACCCTGAACACTGAAGCTTTCTTT.

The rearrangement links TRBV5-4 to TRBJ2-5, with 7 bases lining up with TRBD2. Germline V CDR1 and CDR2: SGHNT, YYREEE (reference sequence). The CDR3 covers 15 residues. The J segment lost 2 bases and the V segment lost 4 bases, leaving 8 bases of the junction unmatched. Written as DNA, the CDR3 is TGTGCCAGCAGCCCCAGGGATAGCGGGCAAGAGACCCAGTACTTC. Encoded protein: CASSPRDSGQETQYF.

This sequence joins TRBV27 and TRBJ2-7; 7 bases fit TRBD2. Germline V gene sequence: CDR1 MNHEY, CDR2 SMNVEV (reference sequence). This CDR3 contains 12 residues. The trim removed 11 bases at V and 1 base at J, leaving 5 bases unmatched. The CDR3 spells CAGKGGSYEQYF. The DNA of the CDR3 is TGTGCCGGCAAGGGAGGGTCCTACGAGCAGTACTTC.

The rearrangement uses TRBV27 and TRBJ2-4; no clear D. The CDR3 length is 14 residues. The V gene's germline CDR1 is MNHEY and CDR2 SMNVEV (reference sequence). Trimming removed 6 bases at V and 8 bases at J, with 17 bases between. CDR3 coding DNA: TGTGCCAGCAGCGTCAGCTCATTGGGTGACATTCAGTACTTC. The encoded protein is CASSVSSLGDIQYF.

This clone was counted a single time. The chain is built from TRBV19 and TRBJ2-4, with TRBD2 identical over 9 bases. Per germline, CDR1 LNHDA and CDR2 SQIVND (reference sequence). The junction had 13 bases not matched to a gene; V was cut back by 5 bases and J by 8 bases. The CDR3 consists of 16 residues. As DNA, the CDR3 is TGTGCCAGTAGTCATCCCCTAGCGGGATGGCTAGACATTCAGTACTTC. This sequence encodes CASSHPLAGWLDIQYF.

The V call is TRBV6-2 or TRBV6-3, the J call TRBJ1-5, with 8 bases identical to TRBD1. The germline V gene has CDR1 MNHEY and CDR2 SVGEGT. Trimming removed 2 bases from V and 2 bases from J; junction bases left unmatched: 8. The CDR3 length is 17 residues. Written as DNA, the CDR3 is TGTGCCAGCAGTTACGCTCAGGGGGCGGTAGGCAATCAGCCCCAGCATTTT. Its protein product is CASSYAQGAVGNQPQHF.

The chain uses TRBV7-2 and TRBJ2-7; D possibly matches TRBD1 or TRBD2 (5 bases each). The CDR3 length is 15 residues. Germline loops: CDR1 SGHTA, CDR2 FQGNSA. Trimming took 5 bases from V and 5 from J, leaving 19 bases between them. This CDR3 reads CASSPSAGSIHEQYF. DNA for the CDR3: TGTGCCAGCAGCCCCAGCGCAGGGAGTATCCACGAGCAGTACTTC. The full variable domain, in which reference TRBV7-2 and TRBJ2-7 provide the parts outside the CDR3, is GAGVSQSPSNKVTEKGKDVELRCDPISGHTALYWYRQSLGQGLEFLIYFQGNSAPDKSGLPSDRFSAERTGGSVSTLTIQRTQQEDSAVYLCASSPSAGSIHEQYFGPGTRLTVT.

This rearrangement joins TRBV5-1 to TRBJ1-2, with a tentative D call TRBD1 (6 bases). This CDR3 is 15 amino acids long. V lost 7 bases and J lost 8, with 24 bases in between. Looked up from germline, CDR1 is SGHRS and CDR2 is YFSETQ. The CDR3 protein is CASDPTGGGAKGYTF. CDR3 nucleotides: TGCGCCAGCGACCCGACTGGGGGGGGCGCGAAAGGCTACACCTTC. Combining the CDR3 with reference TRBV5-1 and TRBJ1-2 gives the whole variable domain KAGVTQTPRYLIKTRGQQVTLSCSPISGHRSVSWYQQTPGQGLQFLFEYFSETQRNKGNFPGRFSGRQFSNSRSEMNVSTLELGDSALYLCASDPTGGGAKGYTFGSGTRLTVV.